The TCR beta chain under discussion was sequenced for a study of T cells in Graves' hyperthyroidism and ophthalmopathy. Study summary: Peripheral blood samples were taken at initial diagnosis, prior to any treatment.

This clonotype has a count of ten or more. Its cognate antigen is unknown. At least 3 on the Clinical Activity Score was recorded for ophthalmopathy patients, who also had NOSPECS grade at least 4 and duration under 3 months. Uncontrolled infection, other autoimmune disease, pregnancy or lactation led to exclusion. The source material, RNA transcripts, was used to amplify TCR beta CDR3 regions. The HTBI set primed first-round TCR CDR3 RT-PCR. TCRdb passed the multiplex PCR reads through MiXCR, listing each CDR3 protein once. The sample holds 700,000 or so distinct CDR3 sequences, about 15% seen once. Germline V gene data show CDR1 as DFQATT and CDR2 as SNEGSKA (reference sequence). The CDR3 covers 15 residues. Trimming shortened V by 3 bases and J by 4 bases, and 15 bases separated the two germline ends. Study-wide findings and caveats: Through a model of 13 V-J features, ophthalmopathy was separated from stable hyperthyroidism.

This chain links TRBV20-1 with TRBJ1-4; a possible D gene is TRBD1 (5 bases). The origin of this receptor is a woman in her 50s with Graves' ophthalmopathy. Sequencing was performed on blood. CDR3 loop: CSARGDSRFNEKLFF. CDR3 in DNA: TGCAGTGCTAGGGGTGACAGCCGCTTTAATGAAAAACTGTTTTTT.